These 27 T cell receptor beta chains share one sample of origin, sequenced in a study of CD8 T cells in Susac syndrome. Reverse transcription of about 0.45 to 1 ug RNA was performed with random hexamers. Using its own MiXCR run on the immunoSEQ multiplex PCR reads, TCRdb lists one record per CDR3 protein. The sample holds around 190,000 distinct CDR3 sequences; 95% are singletons and the top ten take approximately 0.1%. Sequences were obtained from CD4+ T cells from PBMCs. The source is a human donor in good health.

The chain combines TRBV28 with TRBJ1-1, with 7 bases that match TRBD1. The length of the CDR3 is 15 residues. The V gene's germline CDR1 is MDHEN and CDR2 SYDVKM. V lost 1 base and J lost 0; bases outside the gene matches: 2. The CDR3 nucleotides read TGTGCCAGCAGTTTATTGGGACAGATGAACACTGAAGCTTTCTTT. The encoded protein is CASSLLGQMNTEAFF.

The V and J genes are TRBV11-3 and TRBJ2-5, with D possibly called TRBD1 or TRBD2 (6 bases each). Deletions cut 0 bases from V and 6 bases from J, with 8 bases between. This CDR3 is 13 amino acids long. Looked up from germline, CDR1 is SGHNT and CDR2 is YENEEA. The CDR3 coding sequence is TGTGCCAGCAGCTTAGATGGGGGGCAGACCCAGTACTTC. Its translation is CASSLDGGQTQYF.

The chain has TRBV29-1 and TRBJ2-6; D remains ambiguous. This CDR3 is 16 amino acids long. V lost 6 bases, J lost 0 bases, and 15 bases lay in between. Germline assignment: CDR1 SQVTM and CDR2 ANQGSEA. The CDR3 region has the DNA TGCAGCGTAGCAAGAGACGTTGACTCTGGGGCCAACGTCCTGACTTTC. Its protein is CSVARDVDSGANVLTF. Supplemented by reference TRBV29-1 and TRBJ2-6, the full variable domain reads SAVISQKPSRDICQRGTSLTIQCQVDSQVTMMFWYRQQPGQSLTLIATANQGSEATYESGFVIDKFPISRPNLTFSTLTVSNMSPEDSSIYLCSVARDVDSGANVLTFGAGSRLTVL.

The chain links TRBV20-1 to TRBJ2-1; TRBD2 agrees at 7 bases. V trimming: 6 bases; J trimming: 6 bases; junction bases outside the gene matches: 11. The germline V gene has CDR1 DFQATT and CDR2 SNEGSKA (reference sequence). The CDR3 runs to 14 residues. CDR3: CSAHRETSLNEQFF. CDR3 nucleotides: TGCAGTGCGCACCGTGAGACTAGCCTCAATGAGCAGTTCTTC.

V is TRBV24-1 and J is TRBJ1-1; D unresolved. The CDR3 spans 14 residues. CDR1 KGHDR and CDR2 SFDVKD come from the germline V gene. Trimming removed 5 bases from V and 1 base from J, with 10 bases in between. The chain's CDR3 is CATSGEGGNTEAFF. CDR3 nucleotides: TGTGCCACCAGTGGAGAGGGCGGGAACACTGAAGCTTTCTTT.

The chain employs TRBV3-1 and TRBJ2-3; no clear D gene. In germline, CDR1 is LGHDT, CDR2 YNNKEL (reference sequence). V dropped 4 bases and J dropped 5 bases, with 13 bases sitting between them. This CDR3 spans 14 amino acids. CDR3 sequence (DNA): TGTGCCAGCAGCCCTGGCGGACGTGGAGATACGCAGTATTTT. Translation: CASSPGGRGDTQYF.

The J gene is TRBJ1-1, the V gene TRBV9, with D uncertain. Germline loops: CDR1 SGDLS, CDR2 YYNGEE. V gave up 0 bases and J gave up 2 bases, with 8 bases separating them. The length of the CDR3 is 14 residues. In DNA form, the CDR3 reads TGTGCCAGCAGCGTAGCGACGGATAACACTGAAGCTTTCTTT. Residues: CASSVATDNTEAFF.

The chain is built from TRBV1 and TRBJ1-2. TRBV1 is flagged as a pseudogene. The CDR3 covers 14 residues. CDR3 protein: CTSSQETENYGYTF. In DNA, the CDR3 is TGCACCAGCAGCCAAGAAACGGAAAACTATGGCTACACCTTC.

The J gene is TRBJ2-3, the V gene TRBV7-9; D gene ambiguous. Between the trimmed V and J ends, which lost 10 bases and 0 bases, there was a span of 20 bases. This CDR3 spans 16 amino acids. CDR1 and CDR2 (germline): SEHNR, FQNEAQ (reference sequence). Here the CDR3 reads CATSRTRTTSTDTQYF. CDR3 DNA: TGTGCCACCAGTAGGACCAGAACTACTAGCACAGATACGCAGTATTTT.

V usage is TRBV24-1 and J usage is TRBJ2-1; D possibly corresponds to TRBD1 (6 bases). Germline CDR1 KGHDR, CDR2 SFDVKD. The CDR3 covers 13 residues. The germline V and J ends were trimmed by 6 bases and 7 bases, with 12 bases remaining between them. The CDR3 region is CATSTAQGNEQFF. DNA of the CDR3: TGTGCCACCAGTACGGCCCAGGGGAATGAGCAGTTCTTC.

The rearrangement joins TRBV23-1 to TRBJ2-7; D unresolved. TRBV23-1 is annotated as an ORF whose role is uncertain. The CDR3 runs to 13 residues. The V gene lost 4 bases and the J gene lost 0 bases, with 7 bases spanning the gap. For the CDR3, the DNA is TGCGCCAGCAGTCGGGTTCTCTCCTACGAGCAGTACTTC. It specifies CASSRVLSYEQYF.

The rearrangement joins TRBV28 to TRBJ2-5; D gene unclear. The V gene's germline CDR1 is MDHEN and CDR2 SYDVKM. The V and J ends lost 11 bases and 0 bases respectively, with 10 bases between them. This CDR3 region has 12 residues. CDR3 sequence reads: CAEGQNQETQYF. For the CDR3, the DNA is TGTGCCGAAGGGCAGAACCAAGAGACCCAGTACTTC.

The chain employs TRBV20-1 and TRBJ2-1, with 10 bases aligning to TRBD2. CDR3 size: 16 residues. CDR1 and CDR2 (germline): DFQATT, SNEGSKA (reference sequence). V lost 5 bases, J lost 6 bases, and 13 bases stayed unmatched. This CDR3 reads CSARLLPSGSSNEQFF. Written as DNA, the CDR3 is TGCAGTGCTCGCCTCCTGCCTAGCGGGAGTAGCAATGAGCAGTTCTTC.

This rearrangement joins TRBV29-1 to TRBJ1-5; possibly TRBD1 for D (5 bases). This CDR3 is built from 15 residues. From germline, CDR1 is SQVTM and CDR2 ANQGSEA. V was cut by 5 bases and J by 3 bases, with 17 bases left in between. The CDR3 coding sequence is TGCAGCGTTTCCATTGGGGCAGGCCTCAATCAGCCCCAGCATTTT. Translating gives CSVSIGAGLNQPQHF.

The CDR3: CAWSVGEGLFF. The CDR3 nucleotides read TGTGCCTGGAGTGTGGGCGAAGGACTGTTTTTT. The chain links TRBV30 to TRBJ1-4, with no clear D. This CDR3 is built from 11 residues. CDR1 GTSNPN and CDR2 SVGIG come from the germline V gene (reference sequence). Trimming took 0 bases from V and 13 from J, leaving 9 bases between them.

The chain recombines TRBV29-1 with TRBJ2-1, with 9 bases matching TRBD1. The CDR3 is 13 amino acids. Per the germline V gene, CDR1 is SQVTM and CDR2 is ANQGSEA. V lost 4 bases, J lost 7 bases, and 5 bases stayed unmatched. The CDR3 nucleotides are TGCAGCGTTGCACAGGGGGCAGCGAATGAGCAGTTCTTC. Encoded protein: CSVAQGAANEQFF.

This chain uses TRBV20-1 with TRBJ2-1; D possibly uses TRBD1 or TRBD2 (6 bases each). The germline gives CDR1 DFQATT, CDR2 SNEGSKA (reference sequence). The CDR3 length is 14 residues. In nucleotides, the CDR3 is TGCAGGGCCGAGGGGGGTAGCTCCTACAATGAGCAGTTCTTC. Encoded protein: CRAEGGSSYNEQFF.

The chain links TRBV3-1 to TRBJ1-6; D uncertain. Per germline, CDR1 LGHDT and CDR2 YNNKEL (reference sequence). Trimming took off 6 bases at V and 0 bases at J, with 12 bases between the two ends. The CDR3 contains 16 residues. CDR3 bases: TGTGCCAGCAGGCCCTACCTAGGCTCCTATAATTCACCCCTCCACTTT. Amino acid sequence: CASRPYLGSYNSPLHF.

The V gene is TRBV12-3 or TRBV12-4, the J gene TRBJ1-4; D is ambiguous. V lost 5 bases and J lost 0, with 16 bases in between. The CDR3 spans 17 residues. As DNA, the CDR3 is TGTGCCAGCAGTCCCCGGGGAGGGCAGGCAACTAATGAAAAACTGTTTTTT. Protein: CASSPRGGQATNEKLFF.

This clonotype was recorded once. The chain combines TRBV7-8 with TRBJ2-6; D is ambiguous. V was pared by 5 bases and J by 0 bases, with 5 bases between. This CDR3 has 14 residues. The germline V gene has CDR1 SGHVS and CDR2 FQNEAQ. This CDR3 reads CASSRNSGANVLTF. The CDR3 DNA reads as TGTGCCAGCAGCCGAAACTCTGGGGCCAACGTCCTGACTTTC.

The V and J genes are TRBV24-1 and TRBJ2-1; D is perhaps TRBD2 (7 bases). The V end was cut by 4 bases, the J end by 5 bases, with 14 bases between. The CDR3 totals 15 residues. Germline V CDR1 and CDR2: KGHDR, SFDVKD. The CDR3 spells CATSDPRGGNNEQFF. CDR3 DNA: TGTGCCACCAGTGACCCCAGGGGAGGGAACAATGAGCAGTTCTTC.

The chain recombines TRBV27 with TRBJ2-2, with TRBD2 matching over 10 bases. The CDR3 consists of 16 residues. Trimming at V came to 3 bases and at J to 2 bases, leaving 3 bases not matched to a gene. CDR1 and CDR2 (germline): MNHEY, SMNVEV (reference sequence). The CDR3 loop is CASSFLLAGNTGELFF. For the CDR3, the DNA is TGTGCCAGCAGTTTCCTACTAGCGGGAAACACCGGGGAGCTGTTTTTT.

The rearrangement joins TRBV20-1 to TRBJ1-1, with D possibly TRBD1 on 5 matching bases. The V gene lost 2 bases and the J gene lost 1 base, with 8 bases spanning the gap. This CDR3 region has 13 residues. Germline V gives CDR1 DFQATT, CDR2 SNEGSKA (reference sequence). DNA of the CDR3: TGCAGTGCTAGATCCAGGGCGAACACTGAAGCTTTCTTT. Its translation is CSARSRANTEAFF.

The chain uses TRBV4-1 and TRBJ2-5, with a tentative D call TRBD2 (6 bases). V lost 2 bases and J 1 base, leaving 14 bases between the germline ends. This CDR3 is built from 16 residues. CDR1 is MGHRA and CDR2 is YSYEKL in the germline V gene. The CDR3 DNA follows: TGCGCCAGCAGCCAATCCGGAGGGGACCTCCAAGAGACCCAGTACTTC. Protein: CASSQSGGDLQETQYF.

This sequence joins TRBV3-1 and TRBJ1-5, with 8 bases identical to TRBD1. In germline, CDR1 is LGHDT, CDR2 YNNKEL (reference sequence). The CDR3 is 13 amino acids. Trimming took 5 bases from V and 5 from J; bases not matched to a gene: 2. This CDR3 is CASSGQGYQPQHF. The CDR3 region has the DNA TGTGCCAGCAGCGGACAGGGTTATCAGCCCCAGCATTTT.

This clonotype was observed a single time. V usage is TRBV10-3 and J usage is TRBJ1-6; 7 nucleotides match TRBD1. V lost 3 bases and J lost 4; bases outside the gene matches: 12. CDR3 length: 18 residues. Germline lookup yields CDR1 ENHRY and CDR2 SYGVKD. The CDR3 DNA reads as TGTGCCATCAGTGACTCCGGACGACAGGGCCAGTATAATTCACCCCTCCACTTT. Its translation is CAISDSGRQGQYNSPLHF.

The V and J genes are TRBV4-1 and TRBJ1-1; TRBD1 might be the D (5 bases). V lost 4 bases and J lost 1, with 10 bases in between. This CDR3 comprises 14 residues. Germline lookup yields CDR1 MGHRA and CDR2 YSYEKL. The CDR3 reads CASSRMGGNTEAFF. The CDR3 DNA sequence: TGCGCCAGCAGCCGGATGGGGGGGAACACTGAAGCTTTCTTT.